This section outlines one T cell receptor (beta chain) sequence together with its context. Its specificity is unknown. The PCR contained 60 Vbeta and 13 Jbeta primers. Using immunoSEQ multiplex PCR, the repertoire was profiled, and TCRdb retains in-frame clones only, with some absent. The table lists some 120,000 clones, 65% to 85% of them singletons. V trimming: 4 bases; J trimming: 1 base; junction bases outside the gene matches: 5. The germline V gene has CDR1 SGHTA and CDR2 FQGNSA. CDR3 size: 15 residues. The source of the sample is a study of cytomegalovirus exposure and HLA in healthy donors. Study-wide results and caveats: The study recorded 164 TCR beta chains that were cytomegalovirus-associated.

Nominally healthy donors provided the samples, though records likely missed some immune exposures. This sequence joins TRBV7-2 and TRBJ2-5, with 8 bases identical to TRBD1. The clonotype was recovered from a young man in good health and CMV-seropositive. Source material: PBMCs. CDR3 sequence: CASSSLGQGQETQYF. For the CDR3, the DNA is TGTGCCAGCAGCTCCCTAGGACAGGGCCAAGAGACCCAGTACTTC.